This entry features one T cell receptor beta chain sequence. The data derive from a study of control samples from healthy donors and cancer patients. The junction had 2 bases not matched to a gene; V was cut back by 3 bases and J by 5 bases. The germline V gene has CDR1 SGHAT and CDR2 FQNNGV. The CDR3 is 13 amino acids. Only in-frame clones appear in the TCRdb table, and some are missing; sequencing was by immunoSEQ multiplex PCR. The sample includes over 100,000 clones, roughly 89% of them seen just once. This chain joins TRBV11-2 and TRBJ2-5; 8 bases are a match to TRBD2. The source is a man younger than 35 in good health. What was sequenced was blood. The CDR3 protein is CASSFSGGETQYF. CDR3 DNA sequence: TGTGCCAGCAGCTTCTCGGGGGGGGAGACCCAGTACTTC.